This section outlines one TCR beta chain sequence together with its context. The target antigen is unknown. Amplifying from RNA transcripts, the study obtained TCR beta CDR3 regions. In the first round, RT-PCR was carried out with HTBI primers, and a multiplex PCR formed the second round. A single record per CDR3 protein comes from TCRdb applying MiXCR to the multiplex PCR reads. The sample has 40,000 to 45,000 distinct CDR3 sequences, about 51% seen once. The CDR3 is 18 residues long. CDR1 and CDR2 from the germline V gene are SNHLY and FYNNEI. V was shortened by 4 bases and J by 7 bases, with 28 bases between the two germline ends. The sample originates from a study of Graves' ophthalmopathy and Graves' hyperthyroidism. Study summary: Peripheral blood sampling occurred at initial diagnosis, before any treatment. Study-wide results and limits: The model's prediction of ophthalmopathy progression had 65% to 71% sensitivity and 72% to 75% specificity. Also, most clonotypes expanded in the thyroid above 0.001 frequency appeared in blood.

The specimen was peripheral blood. The receptor comes from an adult man with Graves' ophthalmopathy. The V and J genes are TRBV2 and TRBJ1-1; D unresolved. CDR3 residues: CASSGWVGTISSYNEAFF. CDR3 nucleotide sequence: TGTGCCAGCAGTGGCTGGGTGGGTACCATCAGCTCCTACAATGAAGCTTTCTTT.